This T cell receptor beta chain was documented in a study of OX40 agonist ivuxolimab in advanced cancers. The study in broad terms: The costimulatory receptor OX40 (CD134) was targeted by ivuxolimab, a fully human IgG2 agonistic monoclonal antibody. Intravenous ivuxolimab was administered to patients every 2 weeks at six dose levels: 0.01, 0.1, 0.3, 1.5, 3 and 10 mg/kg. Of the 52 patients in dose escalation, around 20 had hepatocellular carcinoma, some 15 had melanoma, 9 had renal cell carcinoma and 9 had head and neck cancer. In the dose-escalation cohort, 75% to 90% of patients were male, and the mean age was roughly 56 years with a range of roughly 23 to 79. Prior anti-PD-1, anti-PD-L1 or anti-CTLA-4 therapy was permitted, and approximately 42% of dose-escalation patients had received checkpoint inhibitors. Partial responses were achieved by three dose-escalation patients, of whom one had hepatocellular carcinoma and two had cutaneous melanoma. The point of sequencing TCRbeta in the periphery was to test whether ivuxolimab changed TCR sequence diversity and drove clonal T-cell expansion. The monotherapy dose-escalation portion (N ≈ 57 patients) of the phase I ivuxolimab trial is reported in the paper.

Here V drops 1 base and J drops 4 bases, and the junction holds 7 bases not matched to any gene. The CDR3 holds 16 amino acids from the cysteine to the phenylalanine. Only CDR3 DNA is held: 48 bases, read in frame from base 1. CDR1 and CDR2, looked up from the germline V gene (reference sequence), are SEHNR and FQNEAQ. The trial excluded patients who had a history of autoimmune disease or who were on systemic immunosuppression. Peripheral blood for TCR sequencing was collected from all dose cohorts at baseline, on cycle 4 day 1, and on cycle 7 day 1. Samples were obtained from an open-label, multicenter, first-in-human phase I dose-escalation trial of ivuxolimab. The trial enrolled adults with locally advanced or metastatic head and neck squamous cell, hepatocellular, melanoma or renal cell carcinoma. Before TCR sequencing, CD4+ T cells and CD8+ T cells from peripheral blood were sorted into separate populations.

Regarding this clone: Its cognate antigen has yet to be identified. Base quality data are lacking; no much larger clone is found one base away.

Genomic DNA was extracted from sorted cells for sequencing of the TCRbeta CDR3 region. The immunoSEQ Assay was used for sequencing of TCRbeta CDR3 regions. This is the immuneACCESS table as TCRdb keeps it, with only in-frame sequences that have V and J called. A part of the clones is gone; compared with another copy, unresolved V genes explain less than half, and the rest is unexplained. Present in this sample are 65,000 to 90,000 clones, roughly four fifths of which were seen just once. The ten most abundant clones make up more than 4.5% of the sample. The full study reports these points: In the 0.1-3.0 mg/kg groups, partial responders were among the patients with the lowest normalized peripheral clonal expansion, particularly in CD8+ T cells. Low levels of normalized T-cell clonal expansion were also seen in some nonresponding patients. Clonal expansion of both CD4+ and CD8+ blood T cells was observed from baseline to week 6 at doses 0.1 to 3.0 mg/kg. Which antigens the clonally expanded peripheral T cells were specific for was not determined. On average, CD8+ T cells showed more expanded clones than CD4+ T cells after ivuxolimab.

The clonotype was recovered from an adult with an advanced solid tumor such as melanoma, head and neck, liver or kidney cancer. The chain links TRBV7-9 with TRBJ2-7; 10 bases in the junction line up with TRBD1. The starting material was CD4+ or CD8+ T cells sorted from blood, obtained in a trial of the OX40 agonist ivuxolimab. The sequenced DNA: TGTGCCAGCAGCTTAGGTTCTGGGACAGGGGTATACGAGCAGTACTTC. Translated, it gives CASSLGSGTGVYEQYF.